Each of the 3 T cell receptor beta chains below was sequenced from the same sample in a study of cytomegalovirus exposure and HLA in healthy donors. Primers for the PCR totalled 60 Vbeta and 13 Jbeta. Measured with immunoSEQ multiplex PCR; TCRdb has only the in-frame clones, and not every one. In the table there are about 150,000 clones, 70% to 80% of which are singletons. The sequencing input was PBMCs. These receptor sequences come from a man aged 35 to 55 in good health and CMV-seropositive.

A note on this clone: One end of the junction is discordant with germline, which a read error may explain. V gene TRBV15 combines with J gene TRBJ1-4; 9 bases line up with TRBD1. Germline CDR1 reads LNHNV; CDR2 reads YYDKDF (reference sequence). The CDR3 contains 17 residues. The CDR3 nucleotides are TGTGCCACCAGCAGAGTCCGGGACAGGGCGGCTAATGAAAAACTGCTTTTT. Protein: CATSRVRDRAANEKLLF.

The chain recombines TRBV2 with TRBJ2-3, with 9 positions matching TRBD1. This CDR3 has 15 residues. Trimming removed 7 bases from V and 5 bases from J; junction bases left unmatched: 10. Germline V gene sequence: CDR1 SNHLY, CDR2 FYNNEI. The CDR3 here is CASTQWGQGRDTQYF. In DNA form, the CDR3 reads TGTGCCAGCACCCAGTGGGGACAGGGAAGAGATACGCAGTATTTT.

V usage is TRBV29-1 and J usage is TRBJ1-5; the D is unclear. The CDR3 runs 12 residues. The V and J ends lost 7 bases and 0 bases respectively, with 7 bases between them. The germline gives CDR1 SQVTM, CDR2 ANQGSEA. The CDR3 protein is CSAGNSNQPQHF. Written as DNA, the CDR3 is TGCAGCGCCGGGAATAGCAATCAGCCCCAGCATTTT. Filled out from reference TRBV29-1 and TRBJ1-5, the complete variable domain reads SAVISQKPSRDICQRGTSLTIQCQVDSQVTMMFWYRQQPGQSLTLIATANQGSEATYESGFVIDKFPISRPNLTFSTLTVSNMSPEDSSIYLCSAGNSNQPQHFGDGTRLSIL.